This T cell receptor (beta chain) was captured by sequencing in a study of control samples from healthy donors and cancer patients. The length of the CDR3 is 16 residues. The ends were cut back, 10 bases at V and 3 bases at J, with 25 bases in the middle. CDR1 and CDR2 (germline): LNHDA, SQIVND (reference sequence). Using immunoSEQ multiplex PCR, the repertoire was profiled, and TCRdb retains in-frame clones only, with some absent. The profile shows 150,000 to 200,000 clones, 90% to 95% of them singletons. Sequencing was carried out using PBMCs. The rearrangement links TRBV19 to TRBJ2-7; D might be TRBD1 (6 bases). The clonotype comes from a man aged 60 to 75 with colorectal cancer. CDR3 sequence (DNA): TGTGCCATCCCTAAATTTACAGGGCAGCGATACTACGAGCAGTACTTC. Protein product: CAIPKFTGQRYYEQYF.